The rows below give T cell receptor beta chains drawn from one sample of a study of blood T cells in healthy people across ages. TCRdb ran MiXCR on the 5' RACE reads and lists one entry per CDR3 protein. The sample lists some 930,000 distinct CDR3 sequences, 25% to 35% seen once, with roughly a tenth in the top ten. Another study also made use of these data, one on T cells of mothers and their children.

Sequenced: blood. The receptors come from a woman aged 40 to 50 in good health. CDR3s leave out the opening cysteine and the closing phenylalanine or tryptophan.

AISEISSGQF TRBJ2-1 TRBV10-3
ASSLTETYGYT TRBJ1-2 TRBV7-2
ASSEDRSTYNEQF TRBJ2-1 TRBV2
ASSQDQNRQGKDAQY TRBJ2-3 TRBV4-1
ASSRLAGNQY TRBJ2-7 TRBV6-2/TRBV6-3
ASSWRRTQY TRBJ2-3 TRBV6-5
ATSDLQERGTDTQY TRBJ2-3 TRBV24-1
ASKSGQGAYEQY TRBJ2-7 TRBV7-2
ASSLDRGLANTEAF TRBJ1-1 TRBV2
ASSASMWIMNTEAF TRBJ1-1 TRBV7-9
ASSKGRRTGPETQY TRBJ2-5 TRBV21-1
ASSLFGTDSSYNEQF TRBJ2-1 TRBV7-8
ASRTGGVAKLF TRBJ1-4 TRBV6-5
GARDPRGNGETQY TRBJ2-5 TRBV20-1
SVRTDYTEAF TRBJ1-1 TRBV20-1
ASSQEKGGGRETQY TRBJ2-5 TRBV4-3
SVATEVNSGANVLT TRBJ2-6 TRBV29-1
ASSQFTGSDEKLF TRBJ1-4 TRBV7-8
ASRRTAGQGVSPLH TRBJ1-6 TRBV2
ASSLSGASSYEQY TRBJ2-7 TRBV7-2
ASSVEGLAGVEQF TRBJ2-1 TRBV9
ASSVGEIGMGAF TRBJ1-1 TRBV9
ASSLGSLGSEAF TRBJ1-1 TRBV5-6
ASSHSSGGLYNEQY - TRBV3-1
ASSTGQGNEQF TRBJ2-1 TRBV19
SVRTGRREQY TRBJ2-7 TRBV29-1
SASARGQGRYGYT TRBJ1-2 TRBV20-1
ASSFKVDGYT TRBJ1-2 TRBV5-6
ASSLRVSGANVLT TRBJ2-6 TRBV12-3/TRBV12-4